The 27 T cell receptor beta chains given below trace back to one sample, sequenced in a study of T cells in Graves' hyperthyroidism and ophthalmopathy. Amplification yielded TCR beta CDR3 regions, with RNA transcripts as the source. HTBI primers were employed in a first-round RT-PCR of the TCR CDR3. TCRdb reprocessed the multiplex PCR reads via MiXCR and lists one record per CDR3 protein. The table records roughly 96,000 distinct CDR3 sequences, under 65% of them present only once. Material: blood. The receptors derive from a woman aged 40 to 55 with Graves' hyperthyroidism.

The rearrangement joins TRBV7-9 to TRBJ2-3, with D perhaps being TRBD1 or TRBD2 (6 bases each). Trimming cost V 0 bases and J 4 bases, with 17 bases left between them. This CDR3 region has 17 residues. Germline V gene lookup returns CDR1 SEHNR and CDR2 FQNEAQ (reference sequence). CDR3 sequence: CASSLADVRGRADTQYF. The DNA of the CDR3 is TGTGCCAGCAGCTTAGCGGACGTCCGGGGGCGCGCAGATACGCAGTATTTT.

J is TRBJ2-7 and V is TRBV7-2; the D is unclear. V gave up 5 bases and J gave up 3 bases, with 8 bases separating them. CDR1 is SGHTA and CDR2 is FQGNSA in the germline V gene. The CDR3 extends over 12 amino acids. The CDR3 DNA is TGTGCCAGCAGCGCTACAGACTACGAGCAGTACTTC. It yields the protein CASSATDYEQYF.

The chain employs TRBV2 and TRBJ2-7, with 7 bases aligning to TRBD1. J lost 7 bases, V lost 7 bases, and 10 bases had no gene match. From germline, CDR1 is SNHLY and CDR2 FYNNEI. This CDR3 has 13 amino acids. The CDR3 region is CASTLDRVREQYF. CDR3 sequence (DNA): TGTGCCAGCACCCTCGACAGGGTTAGGGAGCAGTACTTC.

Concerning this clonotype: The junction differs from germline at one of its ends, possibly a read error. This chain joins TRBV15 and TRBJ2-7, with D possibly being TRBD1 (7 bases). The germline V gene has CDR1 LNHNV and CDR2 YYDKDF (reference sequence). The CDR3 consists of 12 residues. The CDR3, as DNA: TGTGCCTCCAGACAGGGAGGCTACGAGCAGTACTTC. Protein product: CASRQGGYEQYF.

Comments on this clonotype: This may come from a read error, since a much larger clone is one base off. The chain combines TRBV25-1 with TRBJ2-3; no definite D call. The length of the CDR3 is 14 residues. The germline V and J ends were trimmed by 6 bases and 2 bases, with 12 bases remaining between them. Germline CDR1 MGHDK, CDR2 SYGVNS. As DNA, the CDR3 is TGTGCCAGCAGCATAGGCCGAGCCACAGATACGCAGTATTTT. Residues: CASSIGRATDTQYF.

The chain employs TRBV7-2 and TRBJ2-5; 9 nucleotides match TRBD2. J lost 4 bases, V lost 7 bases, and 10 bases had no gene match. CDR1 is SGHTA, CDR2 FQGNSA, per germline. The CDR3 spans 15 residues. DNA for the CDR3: TGTGCCAGCAACCTTCGGCGGGAGGGCCGAGAGACCCAGTACTTC. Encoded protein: CASNLRREGRETQYF. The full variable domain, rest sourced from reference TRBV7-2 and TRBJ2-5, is GAGVSQSPSNKVTEKGKDVELRCDPISGHTALYWYRQSLGQGLEFLIYFQGNSAPDKSGLPSDRFSAERTGGSVSTLTIQRTQQEDSAVYLCASNLRREGRETQYFGPGTRLLVL.

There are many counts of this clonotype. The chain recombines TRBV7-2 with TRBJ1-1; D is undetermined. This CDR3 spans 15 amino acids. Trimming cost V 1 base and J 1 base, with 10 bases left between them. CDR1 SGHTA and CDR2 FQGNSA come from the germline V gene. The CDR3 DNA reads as TGTGCCAGCAGCTTAGTACCCAGGACGAACACTGAAGCTTTCTTT. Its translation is CASSLVPRTNTEAFF.

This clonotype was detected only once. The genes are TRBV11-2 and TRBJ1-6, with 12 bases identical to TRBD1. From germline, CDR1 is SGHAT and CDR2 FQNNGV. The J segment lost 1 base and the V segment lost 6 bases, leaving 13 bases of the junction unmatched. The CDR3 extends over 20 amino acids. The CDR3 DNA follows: TGTGCCAGCAGTCCCGGGACAGGGGGCGCGGCAAGTTCCTATAATTCACCCCTCCACTTT. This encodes CASSPGTGGAASSYNSPLHF.

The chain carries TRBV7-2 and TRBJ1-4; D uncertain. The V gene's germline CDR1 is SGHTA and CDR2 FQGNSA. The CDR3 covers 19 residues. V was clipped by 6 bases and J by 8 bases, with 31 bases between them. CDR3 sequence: CASSERLAGVSAGEEKLFF. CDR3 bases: TGTGCCAGCAGTGAACGACTAGCGGGAGTCTCCGCCGGGGAGGAAAAACTGTTTTTT.

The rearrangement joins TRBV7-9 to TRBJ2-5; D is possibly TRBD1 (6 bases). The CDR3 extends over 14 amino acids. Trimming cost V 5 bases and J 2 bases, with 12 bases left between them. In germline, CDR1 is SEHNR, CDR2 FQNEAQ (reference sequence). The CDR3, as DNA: TGTGCCAGCAGCGTGAATAGGGGGCAAGAGACCCAGTACTTC. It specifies CASSVNRGQETQYF.

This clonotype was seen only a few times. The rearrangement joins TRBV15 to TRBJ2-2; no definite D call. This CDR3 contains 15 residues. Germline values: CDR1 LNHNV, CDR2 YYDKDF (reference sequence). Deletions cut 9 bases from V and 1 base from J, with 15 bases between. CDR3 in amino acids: CATAVGRRNTGELFF. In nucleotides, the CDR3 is TGTGCCACTGCTGTGGGCCGTAGGAACACCGGGGAGCTGTTTTTT.

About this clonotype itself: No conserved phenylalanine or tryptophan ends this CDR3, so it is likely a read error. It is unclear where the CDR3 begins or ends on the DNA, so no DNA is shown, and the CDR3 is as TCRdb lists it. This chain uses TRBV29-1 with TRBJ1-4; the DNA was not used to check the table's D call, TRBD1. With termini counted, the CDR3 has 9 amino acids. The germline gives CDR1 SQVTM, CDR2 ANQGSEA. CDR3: CSVGTGKNY.

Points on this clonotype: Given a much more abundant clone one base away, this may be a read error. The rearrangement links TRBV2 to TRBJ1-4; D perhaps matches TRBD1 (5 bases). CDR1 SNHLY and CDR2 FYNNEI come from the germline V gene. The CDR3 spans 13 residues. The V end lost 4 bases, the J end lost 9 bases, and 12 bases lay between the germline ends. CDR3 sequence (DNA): TGTGCCAGCAGTGGTGGCAGGGCGAAAAAACTGTTTTTT. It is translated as CASSGGRAKKLFF.

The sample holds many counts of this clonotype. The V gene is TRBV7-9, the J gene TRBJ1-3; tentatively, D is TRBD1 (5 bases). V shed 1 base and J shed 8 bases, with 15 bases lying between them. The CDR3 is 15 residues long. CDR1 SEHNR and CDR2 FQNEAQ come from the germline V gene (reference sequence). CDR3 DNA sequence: TGTGCCAGCAGCTTAGAGGCGCTCCAGGGACACACCATATATTTT. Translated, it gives CASSLEALQGHTIYF.

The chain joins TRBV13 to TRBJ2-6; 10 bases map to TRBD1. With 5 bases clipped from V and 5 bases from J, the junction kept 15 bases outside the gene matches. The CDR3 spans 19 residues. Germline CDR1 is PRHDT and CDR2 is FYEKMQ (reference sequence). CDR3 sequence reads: CASSQTRQGASVRANVLTF. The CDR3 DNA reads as TGTGCCAGCAGCCAAACCCGACAGGGGGCTAGCGTACGGGCCAACGTCCTGACTTTC.

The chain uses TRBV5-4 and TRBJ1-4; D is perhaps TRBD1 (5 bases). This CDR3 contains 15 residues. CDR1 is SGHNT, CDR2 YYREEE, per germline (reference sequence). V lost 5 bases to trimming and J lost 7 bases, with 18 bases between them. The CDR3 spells CASRPRVDRTEKLFF. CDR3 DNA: TGTGCCAGCAGGCCCAGGGTGGATAGGACTGAAAAACTGTTTTTT.

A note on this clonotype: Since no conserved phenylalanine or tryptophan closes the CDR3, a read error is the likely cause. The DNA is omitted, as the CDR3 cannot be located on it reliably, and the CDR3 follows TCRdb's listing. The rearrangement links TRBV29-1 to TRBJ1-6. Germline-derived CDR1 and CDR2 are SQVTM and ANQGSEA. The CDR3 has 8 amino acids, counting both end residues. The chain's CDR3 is CSVEASNY.

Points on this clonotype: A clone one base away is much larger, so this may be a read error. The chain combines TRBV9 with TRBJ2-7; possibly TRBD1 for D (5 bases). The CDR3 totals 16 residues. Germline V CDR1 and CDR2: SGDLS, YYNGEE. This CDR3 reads CASSATQDINSYGQYF. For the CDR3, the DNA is TGTGCCAGCAGCGCGACACAGGACATCAACTCCTACGGGCAGTACTTC.

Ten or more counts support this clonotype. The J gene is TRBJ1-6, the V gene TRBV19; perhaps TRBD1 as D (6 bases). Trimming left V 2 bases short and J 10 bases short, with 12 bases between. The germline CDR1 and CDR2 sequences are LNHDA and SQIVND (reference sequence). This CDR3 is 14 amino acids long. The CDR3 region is CASSIQGSRSPLHF. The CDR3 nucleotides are TGTGCCAGTAGTATACAGGGGTCTCGGTCACCCCTCCACTTT.

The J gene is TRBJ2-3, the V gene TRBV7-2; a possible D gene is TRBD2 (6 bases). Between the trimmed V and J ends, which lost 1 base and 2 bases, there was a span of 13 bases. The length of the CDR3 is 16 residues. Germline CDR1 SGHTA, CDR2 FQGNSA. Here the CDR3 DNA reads TGTGCCAGCAGCTTAGGAGGGGCGGGGTACACAGATACGCAGTATTTT. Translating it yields CASSLGGAGYTDTQYF.

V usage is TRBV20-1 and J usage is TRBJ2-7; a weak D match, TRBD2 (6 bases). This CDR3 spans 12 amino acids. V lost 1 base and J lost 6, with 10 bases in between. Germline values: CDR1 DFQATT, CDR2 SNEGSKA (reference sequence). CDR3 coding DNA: TGCAGTGCTAGAGGCGGAGGGTCCGAGCAGTACTTC. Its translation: CSARGGGSEQYF.

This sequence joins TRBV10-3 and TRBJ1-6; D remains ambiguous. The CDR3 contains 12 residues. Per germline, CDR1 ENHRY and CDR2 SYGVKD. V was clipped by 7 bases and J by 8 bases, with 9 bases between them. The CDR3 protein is CAIKSGDSPLHF. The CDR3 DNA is TGTGCCATCAAAAGTGGCGATTCACCCCTCCACTTT.

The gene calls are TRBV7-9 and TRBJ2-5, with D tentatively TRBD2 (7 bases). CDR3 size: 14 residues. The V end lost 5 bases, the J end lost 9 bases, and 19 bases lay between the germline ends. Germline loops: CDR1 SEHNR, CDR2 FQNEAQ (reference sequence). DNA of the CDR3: TGTGCCAGCAGCCAAGGGGGGGGAGATCAGCCCCAGTACTTC. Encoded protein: CASSQGGGDQPQYF.

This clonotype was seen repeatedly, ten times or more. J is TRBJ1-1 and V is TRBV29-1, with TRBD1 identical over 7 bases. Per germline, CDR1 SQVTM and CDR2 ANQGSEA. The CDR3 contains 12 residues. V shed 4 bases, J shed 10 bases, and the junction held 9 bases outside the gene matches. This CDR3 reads CSVAQGSGGAFF. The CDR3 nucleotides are TGCAGCGTTGCACAGGGGAGCGGGGGAGCTTTCTTT.

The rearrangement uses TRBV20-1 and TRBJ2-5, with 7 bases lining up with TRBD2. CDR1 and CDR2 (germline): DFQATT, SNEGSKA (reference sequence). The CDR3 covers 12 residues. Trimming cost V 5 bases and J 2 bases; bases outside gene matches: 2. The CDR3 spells CSAHGGQETQYF. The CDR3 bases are TGCAGTGCTCACGGGGGGCAAGAGACCCAGTACTTC.

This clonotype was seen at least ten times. Here the CDR3 reads CASSQVWLAGGPRQYF. The CDR3, as DNA: TGCGCCAGCAGCCAAGTATGGCTAGCGGGAGGGCCAAGGCAGTACTTC. The chain is built from TRBV4-1 and TRBJ2-7, with TRBD2 matching over 12 bases. The length of the CDR3 is 16 residues. Germline V gene sequence: CDR1 MGHRA, CDR2 YSYEKL. J gave up 9 bases and V 1 base, and 10 bases lay outside the gene matches.

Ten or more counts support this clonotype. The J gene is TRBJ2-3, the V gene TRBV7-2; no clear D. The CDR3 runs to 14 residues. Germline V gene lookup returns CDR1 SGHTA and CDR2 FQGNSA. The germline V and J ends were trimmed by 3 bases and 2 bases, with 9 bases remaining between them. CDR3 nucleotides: TGTGCCAGCAGCTTGCGAGCGAACACAGATACGCAGTATTTT. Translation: CASSLRANTDTQYF.